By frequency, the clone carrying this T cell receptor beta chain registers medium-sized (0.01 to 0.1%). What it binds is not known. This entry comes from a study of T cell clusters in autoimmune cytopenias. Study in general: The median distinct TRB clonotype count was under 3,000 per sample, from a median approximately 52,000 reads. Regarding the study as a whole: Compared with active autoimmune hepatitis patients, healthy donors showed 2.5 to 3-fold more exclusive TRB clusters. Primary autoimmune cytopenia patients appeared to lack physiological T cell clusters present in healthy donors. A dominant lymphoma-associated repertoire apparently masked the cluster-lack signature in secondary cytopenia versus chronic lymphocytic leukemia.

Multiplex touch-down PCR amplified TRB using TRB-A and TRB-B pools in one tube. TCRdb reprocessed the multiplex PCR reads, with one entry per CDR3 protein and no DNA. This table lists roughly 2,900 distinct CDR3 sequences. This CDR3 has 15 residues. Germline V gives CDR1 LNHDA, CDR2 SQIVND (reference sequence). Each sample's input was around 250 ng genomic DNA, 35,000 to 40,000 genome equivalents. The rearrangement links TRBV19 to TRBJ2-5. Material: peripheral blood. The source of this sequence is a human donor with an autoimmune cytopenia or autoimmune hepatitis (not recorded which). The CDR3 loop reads CASSSRPYRGETQYF.